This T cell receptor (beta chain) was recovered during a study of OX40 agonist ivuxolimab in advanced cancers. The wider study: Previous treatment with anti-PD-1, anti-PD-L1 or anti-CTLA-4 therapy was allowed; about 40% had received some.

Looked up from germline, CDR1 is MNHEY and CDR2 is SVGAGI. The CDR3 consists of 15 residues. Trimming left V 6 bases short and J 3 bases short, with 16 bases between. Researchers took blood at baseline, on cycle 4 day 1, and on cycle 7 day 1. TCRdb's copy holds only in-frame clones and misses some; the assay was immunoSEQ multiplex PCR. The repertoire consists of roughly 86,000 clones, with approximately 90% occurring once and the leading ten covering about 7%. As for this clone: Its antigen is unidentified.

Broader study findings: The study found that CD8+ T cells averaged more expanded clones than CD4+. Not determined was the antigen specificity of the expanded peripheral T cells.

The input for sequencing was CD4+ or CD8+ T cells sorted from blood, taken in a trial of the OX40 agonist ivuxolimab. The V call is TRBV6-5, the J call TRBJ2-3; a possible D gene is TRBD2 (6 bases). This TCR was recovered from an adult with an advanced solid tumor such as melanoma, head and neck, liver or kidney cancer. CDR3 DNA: TGTGCCAGCAGGCAATGGGCTAGCGAGACAGATACGCAGTATTTT. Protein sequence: CASRQWASETDTQYF.